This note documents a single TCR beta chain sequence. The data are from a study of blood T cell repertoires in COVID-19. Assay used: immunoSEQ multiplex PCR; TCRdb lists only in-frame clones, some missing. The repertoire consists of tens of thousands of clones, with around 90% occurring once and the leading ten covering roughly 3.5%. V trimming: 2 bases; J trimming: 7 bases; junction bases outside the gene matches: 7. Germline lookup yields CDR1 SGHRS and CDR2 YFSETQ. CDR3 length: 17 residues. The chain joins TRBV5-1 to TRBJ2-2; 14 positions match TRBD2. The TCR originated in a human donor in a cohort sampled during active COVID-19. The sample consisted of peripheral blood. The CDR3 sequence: CASSLGLAGGPNGELFF. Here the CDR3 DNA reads TGCGCCAGCAGCTTAGGACTAGCGGGGGGCCCCAACGGGGAGCTGTTTTTT. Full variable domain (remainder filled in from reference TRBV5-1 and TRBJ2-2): KAGVTQTPRYLIKTRGQQVTLSCSPISGHRSVSWYQQTPGQGLQFLFEYFSETQRNKGNFPGRFSGRQFSNSRSEMNVSTLELGDSALYLCASSLGLAGGPNGELFFGEGSRLTVL.